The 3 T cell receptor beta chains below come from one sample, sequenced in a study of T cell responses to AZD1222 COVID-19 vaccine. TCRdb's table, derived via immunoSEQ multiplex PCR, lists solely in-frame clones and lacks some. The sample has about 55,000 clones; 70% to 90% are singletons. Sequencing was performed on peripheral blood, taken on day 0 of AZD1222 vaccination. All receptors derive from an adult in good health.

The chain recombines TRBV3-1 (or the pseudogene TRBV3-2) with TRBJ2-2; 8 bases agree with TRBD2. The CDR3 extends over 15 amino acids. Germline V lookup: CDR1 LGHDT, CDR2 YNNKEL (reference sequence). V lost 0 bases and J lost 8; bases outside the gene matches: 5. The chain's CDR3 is CASSQDMASGGELFF. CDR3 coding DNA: TGTGCCAGCAGCCAAGATATGGCTAGCGGGGGGGAGCTGTTTTTT.

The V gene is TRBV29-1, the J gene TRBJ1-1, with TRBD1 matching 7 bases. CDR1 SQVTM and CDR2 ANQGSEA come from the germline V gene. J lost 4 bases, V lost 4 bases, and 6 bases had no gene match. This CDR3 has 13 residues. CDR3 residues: CSVGRDRTTEAFF. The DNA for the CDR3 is TGCAGCGTTGGTAGGGACAGAACCACTGAAGCTTTCTTT.

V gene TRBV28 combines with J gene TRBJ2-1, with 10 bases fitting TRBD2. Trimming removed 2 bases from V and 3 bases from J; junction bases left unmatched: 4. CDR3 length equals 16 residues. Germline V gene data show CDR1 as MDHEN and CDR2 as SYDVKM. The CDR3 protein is CASSLASGGLYNEQFF. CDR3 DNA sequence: TGTGCCAGCAGTTTAGCTAGCGGGGGCCTCTACAATGAGCAGTTCTTC.